This T cell receptor (beta chain) derives from a study of blood T cell repertoires in COVID-19. At the level of the study: The samples span acute and convalescent COVID-19 from the United States, Italy and Spain. T cells, B-cell-depleted T cells, or PBMCs supplied cDNA or gDNA.

V lost 7 bases to trimming and J lost 5 bases; unmatched junction nucleotides: 6. The CDR3 covers 14 residues. The germline V gene has CDR1 SNHLY and CDR2 FYNNEI. Authors' analysis steps: Estimates of nucleated cell counts were drawn from the amplification of reference gene primers. Sequenced by immunoSEQ multiplex PCR; TCRdb stores in-frame clones only, minus some. V and J calls and clone size follow that table, whereas D and trimming were derived from the DNA. The sample includes more than 30,000 clones, 75% to 85% of them seen just once. Source material: peripheral blood. This TCR was recovered from a woman in her 70s with acute or convalescent COVID-19. This chain joins TRBV2 and TRBJ2-1, with 9 bases matching TRBD2. CDR3 coding DNA: TGTGCCAGCACAAGCGGGAGGATTGACAATGAGCAGTTCTTC. Its translation: CASTSGRIDNEQFF.